This T cell receptor (beta chain) emerged from a study of blood T cell repertoires in COVID-19. Across the whole study: COVID-19 samples, acute and convalescent, were from the United States, Italy and Spain.

Original processing methods: Nucleated cell counts were estimated from reference gene primer amplification. Assay used: immunoSEQ multiplex PCR; TCRdb lists only in-frame clones, some missing. That table furnishes V, J and clone size, whereas the DNA furnished D and trimming. Of about 94,000 clones in the sample, more than 75% were seen once. The source is a woman aged 80 or over with acute or convalescent COVID-19. Source material: peripheral blood.

CDR3 coding DNA: TGTGCCAGCAGTTACTCGAGGCAGCGAGGCGACGAGCAGTACTTC. It codes for CASSYSRQRGDEQYF. This chain connects TRBV6-6 to TRBJ2-7; no clear D gene. V was pared by 0 bases and J by 5 bases, with 14 bases between. Per the germline V gene, CDR1 is MNHNY and CDR2 is SVGAGI (reference sequence). The CDR3 consists of 15 residues.